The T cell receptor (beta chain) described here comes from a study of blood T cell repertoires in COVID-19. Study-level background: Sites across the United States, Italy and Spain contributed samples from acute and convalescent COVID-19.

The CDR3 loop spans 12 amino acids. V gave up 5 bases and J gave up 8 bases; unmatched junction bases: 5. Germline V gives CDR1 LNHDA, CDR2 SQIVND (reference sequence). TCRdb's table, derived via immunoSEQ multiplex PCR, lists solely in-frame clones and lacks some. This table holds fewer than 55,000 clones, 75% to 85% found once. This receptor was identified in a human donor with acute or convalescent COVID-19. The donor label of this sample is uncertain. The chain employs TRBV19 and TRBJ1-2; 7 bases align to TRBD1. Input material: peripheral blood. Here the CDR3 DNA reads TGTGCCAGTAGTCGGGACAGCACCGGCTACACCTTC. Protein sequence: CASSRDSTGYTF.